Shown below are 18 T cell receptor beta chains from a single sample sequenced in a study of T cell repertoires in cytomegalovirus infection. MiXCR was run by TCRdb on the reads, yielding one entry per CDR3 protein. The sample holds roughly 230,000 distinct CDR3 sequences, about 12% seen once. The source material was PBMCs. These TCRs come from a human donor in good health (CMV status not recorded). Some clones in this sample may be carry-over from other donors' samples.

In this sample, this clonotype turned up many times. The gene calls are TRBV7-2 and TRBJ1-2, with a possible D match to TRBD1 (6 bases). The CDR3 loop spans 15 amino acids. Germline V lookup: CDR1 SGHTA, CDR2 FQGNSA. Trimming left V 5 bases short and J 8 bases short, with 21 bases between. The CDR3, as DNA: TGTGCCAGCAGCCCTTCGGAAGGGGGGGATTGGGGCTACACCTTC. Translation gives CASSPSEGGDWGYTF.

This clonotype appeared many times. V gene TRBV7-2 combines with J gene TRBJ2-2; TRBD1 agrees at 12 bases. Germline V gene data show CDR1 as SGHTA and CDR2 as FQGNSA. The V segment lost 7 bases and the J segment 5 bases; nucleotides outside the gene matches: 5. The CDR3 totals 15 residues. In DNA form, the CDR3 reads TGTGCCAGCATCCGGGACAGGGGGCGGACCGGGGAGCTGTTTTTT. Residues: CASIRDRGRTGELFF.

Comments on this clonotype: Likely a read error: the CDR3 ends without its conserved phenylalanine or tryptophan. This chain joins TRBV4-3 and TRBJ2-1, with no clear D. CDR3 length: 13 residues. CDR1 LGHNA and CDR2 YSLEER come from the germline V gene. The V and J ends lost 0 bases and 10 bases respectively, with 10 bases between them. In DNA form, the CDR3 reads TGCGCCAGCAGCCAAGATTCGGCGGAAGAGCAGTTCGTC. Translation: CASSQDSAEEQFV.

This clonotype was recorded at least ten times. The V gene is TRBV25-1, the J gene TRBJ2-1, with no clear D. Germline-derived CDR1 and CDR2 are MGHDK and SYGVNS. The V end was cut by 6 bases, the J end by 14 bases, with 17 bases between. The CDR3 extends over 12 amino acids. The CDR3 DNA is TGTGCCAGCAGCCTAAAGGGTTCAGTGGAGTTCTTC. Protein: CASSLKGSVEFF.

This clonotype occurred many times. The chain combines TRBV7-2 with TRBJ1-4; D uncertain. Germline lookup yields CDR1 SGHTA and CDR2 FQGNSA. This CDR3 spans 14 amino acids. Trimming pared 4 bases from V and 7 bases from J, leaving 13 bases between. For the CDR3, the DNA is TGTGCCAGCAGCTCGGCACCCCGGGGTGAAAAACTGTTTTTT. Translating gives CASSSAPRGEKLFF.

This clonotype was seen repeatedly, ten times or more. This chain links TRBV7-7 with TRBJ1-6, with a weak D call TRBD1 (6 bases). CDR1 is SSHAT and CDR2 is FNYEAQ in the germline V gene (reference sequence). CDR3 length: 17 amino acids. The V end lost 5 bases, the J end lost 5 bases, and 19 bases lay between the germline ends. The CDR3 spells CASSLRGHGRHNSPLHF. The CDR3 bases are TGTGCCAGCAGCCTTCGGGGACACGGTCGACATAATTCACCCCTCCACTTT.

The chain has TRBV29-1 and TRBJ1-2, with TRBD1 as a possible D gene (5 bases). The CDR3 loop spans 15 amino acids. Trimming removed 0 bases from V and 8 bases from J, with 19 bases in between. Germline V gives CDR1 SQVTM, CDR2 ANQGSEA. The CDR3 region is CSVEDSQGQGLGYTF. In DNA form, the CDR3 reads TGCAGCGTTGAAGACTCGCAGGGTCAAGGACTAGGCTACACCTTC.

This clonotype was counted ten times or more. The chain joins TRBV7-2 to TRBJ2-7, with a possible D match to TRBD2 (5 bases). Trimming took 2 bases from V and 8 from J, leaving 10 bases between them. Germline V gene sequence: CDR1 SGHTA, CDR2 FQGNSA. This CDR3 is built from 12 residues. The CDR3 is CASSLNRGKQYF. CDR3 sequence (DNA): TGTGCCAGCAGCTTAAACCGGGGAAAGCAGTACTTC.

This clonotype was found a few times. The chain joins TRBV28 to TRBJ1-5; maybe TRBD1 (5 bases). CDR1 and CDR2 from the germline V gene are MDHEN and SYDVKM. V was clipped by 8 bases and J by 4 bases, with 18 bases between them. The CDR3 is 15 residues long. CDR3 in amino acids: CASALQGWGNQPQHF. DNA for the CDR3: TGTGCCAGCGCCCTCCAAGGGTGGGGGAATCAGCCCCAGCATTTT.

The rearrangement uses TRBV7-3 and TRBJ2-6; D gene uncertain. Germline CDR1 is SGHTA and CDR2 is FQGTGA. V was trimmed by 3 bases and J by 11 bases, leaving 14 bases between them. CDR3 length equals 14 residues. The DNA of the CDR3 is TGTGCCAGCAGCTTCCAAAACAGCAACGACGTCCTGACTTTC. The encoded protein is CASSFQNSNDVLTF. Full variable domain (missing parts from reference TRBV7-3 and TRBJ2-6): GAGVSQTPSNKVTEKGKYVELRCDPISGHTALYWYRQSLGQGPEFLIYFQGTGAADDSGLPNDRFFAVRPEGSVSTLKIQRTERGDSAVYLCASSFQNSNDVLTFGAGSRLTVL.

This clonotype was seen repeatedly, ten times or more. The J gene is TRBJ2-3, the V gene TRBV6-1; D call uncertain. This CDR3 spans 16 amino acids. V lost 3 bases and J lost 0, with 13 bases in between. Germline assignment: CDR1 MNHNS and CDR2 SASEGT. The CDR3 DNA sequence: TGTGCCAGCAGTGAGACCATGGCGGTCAGCACAGATACGCAGTATTTT. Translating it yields CASSETMAVSTDTQYF.

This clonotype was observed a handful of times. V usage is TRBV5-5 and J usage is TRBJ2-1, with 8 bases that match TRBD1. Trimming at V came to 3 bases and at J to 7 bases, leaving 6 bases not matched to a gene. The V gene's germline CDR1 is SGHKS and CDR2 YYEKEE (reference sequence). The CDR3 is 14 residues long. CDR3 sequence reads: CASSSKDRDNEQFF. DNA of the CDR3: TGTGCCAGCAGCTCCAAGGACAGGGATAATGAGCAGTTCTTC.

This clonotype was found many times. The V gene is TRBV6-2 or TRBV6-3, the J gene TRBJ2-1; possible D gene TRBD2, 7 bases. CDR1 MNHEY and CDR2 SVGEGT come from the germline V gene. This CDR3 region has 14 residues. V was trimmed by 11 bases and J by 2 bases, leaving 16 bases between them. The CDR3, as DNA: TGTGCCTCCTCCGGCGGGGGCCCCTACAATGAGCAGTTCTTC. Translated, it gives CASSGGGPYNEQFF.

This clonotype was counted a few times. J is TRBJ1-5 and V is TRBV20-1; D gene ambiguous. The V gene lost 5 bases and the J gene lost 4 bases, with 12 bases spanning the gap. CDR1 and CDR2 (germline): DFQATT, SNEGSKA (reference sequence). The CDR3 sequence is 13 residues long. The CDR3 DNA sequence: TGCAGTGCTGAGGGTTCGGGGAATCAGCCCCAGCATTTT. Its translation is CSAEGSGNQPQHF.

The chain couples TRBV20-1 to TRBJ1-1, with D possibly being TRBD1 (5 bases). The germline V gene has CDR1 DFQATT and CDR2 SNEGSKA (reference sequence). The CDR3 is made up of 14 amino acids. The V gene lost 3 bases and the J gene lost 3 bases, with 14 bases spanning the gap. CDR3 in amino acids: CSASGVAGDTEAFF. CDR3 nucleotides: TGCAGTGCTAGTGGGGTGGCGGGGGACACTGAAGCTTTCTTT.

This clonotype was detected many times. CDR3 in amino acids: CASSLNADTEAFF. The CDR3 DNA is TGTGCCAGCAGCTTAAACGCAGACACTGAAGCTTTCTTT. V is TRBV7-2 and J is TRBJ1-1; no clear D gene. V was pared by 2 bases and J by 3 bases, with 7 bases between. Germline CDR1 SGHTA, CDR2 FQGNSA. The CDR3 extends over 13 amino acids.

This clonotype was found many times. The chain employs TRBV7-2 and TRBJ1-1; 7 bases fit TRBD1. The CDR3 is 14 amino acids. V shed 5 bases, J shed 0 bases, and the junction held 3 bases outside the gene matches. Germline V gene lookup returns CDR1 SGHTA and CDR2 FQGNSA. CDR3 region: CASSITGVNTEAFF. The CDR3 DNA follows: TGTGCCAGCAGCATCACAGGGGTGAACACTGAAGCTTTCTTT.

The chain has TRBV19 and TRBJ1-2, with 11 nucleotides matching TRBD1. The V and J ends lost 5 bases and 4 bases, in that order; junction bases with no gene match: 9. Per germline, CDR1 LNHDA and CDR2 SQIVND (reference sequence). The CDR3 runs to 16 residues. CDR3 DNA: TGTGCCAGTAGTCGGACAGGGGGCTCAACAACCTATGGCTACACCTTC. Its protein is CASSRTGGSTTYGYTF.